This T cell receptor beta chain was obtained from a study of cytomegalovirus exposure and HLA in healthy donors. Turning to the study itself: The study placed around 80% of its 398 genotyped donors in the Caucasian-associated ancestry cluster.

The PCR employed 60 Vbeta primers together with 13 Jbeta primers. Here immunoSEQ multiplex PCR was the method, and the copy in TCRdb shows in-frame clones only, minus some. Of roughly 180,000 clones in the sample, 65% to 85% were seen once. A note on this clone: Its antigen is not identified.

Findings of the study overall: In vitro confirmation showed three CMV-associated chains to be CMV antigen specific. Some TCR beta chains (around 160 of them) were listed as cytomegalovirus-associated. Later analysis identified 16,000 or so TCR beta sequences associated with HLA alleles, using a false discovery rate threshold of 0.05.

Trimming left V 9 bases short and J 5 bases short, with 13 bases between. The CDR3 covers 12 residues. Germline-derived CDR1 and CDR2 are SNHLY and FYNNEI. This chain joins TRBV2 and TRBJ2-5, with TRBD2 as a possible D gene (6 bases). Source material: PBMCs. This receptor was identified in a girl between 10 and 17 years old in good health and CMV-seropositive. The chain's CDR3 is CASEEGRETQYF. DNA of the CDR3: TGTGCCAGTGAGGAAGGGAGGGAGACCCAGTACTTC.